This TCR beta chain was captured by sequencing in a study of prognosis after radiotherapy for stage I lung cancer. Study-wide context: All of the patients with non-small cell lung cancer, including under ten who had refused surgery, were considered to be medically inoperable. Radiotherapy took the form of SBRT (3 to 5 fractions) with a biologically effective dose of at least 100 Gy. General study results and limits: In patients with versus without metastases, TRBV and TRBJ gene usage reportedly differed. Shannon entropy (measured after stereotactic body radiation therapy) was lower in patients who went on to develop distant metastases.

Comment on this clonotype: Its antigen is not known.

Multiplex PCR in two rounds served to amplify TCR beta CDR3 from genomic DNA. Primers (each specific to one TRBV or TRBJ gene) were used in first-round PCR. TCRdb re-analysed the multiplex PCR reads in MiXCR, keeping a single row per CDR3 protein. The sample has 13,000 to 15,000 distinct CDR3 sequences, approximately 46% seen once; the top ten hold 35% to 40%. V lost 5 bases, J lost 0 bases, and 4 bases stayed unmatched. Germline loops: CDR1 SGHNT, CDR2 YENEEA. This CDR3 is 16 amino acids long. This specimen was PBMCs, taken before or after stereotactic body radiation therapy (not recorded which). The TCR was taken from a donor of 50 years or more with non-small cell lung cancer. J is TRBJ1-6 and V is TRBV11-3, with 7 bases matching TRBD1. CDR3 in amino acids: CASSARQGSYNSPLHF. In DNA form, the CDR3 reads TGTGCCAGCAGCGCCCGACAGGGCTCCTATAATTCACCCCTCCACTTT.